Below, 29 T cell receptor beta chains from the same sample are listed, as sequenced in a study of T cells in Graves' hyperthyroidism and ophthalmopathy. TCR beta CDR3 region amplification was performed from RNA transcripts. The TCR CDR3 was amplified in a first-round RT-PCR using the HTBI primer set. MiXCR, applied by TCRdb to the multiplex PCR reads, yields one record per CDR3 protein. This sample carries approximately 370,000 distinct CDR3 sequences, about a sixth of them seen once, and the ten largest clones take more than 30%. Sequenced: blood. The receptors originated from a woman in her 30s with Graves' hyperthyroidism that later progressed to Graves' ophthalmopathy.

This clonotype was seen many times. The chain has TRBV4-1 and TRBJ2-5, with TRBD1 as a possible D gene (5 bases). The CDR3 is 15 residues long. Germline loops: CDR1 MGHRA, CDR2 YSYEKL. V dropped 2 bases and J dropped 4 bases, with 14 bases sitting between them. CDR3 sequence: CASSQPEAGPETQYF. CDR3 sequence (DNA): TGCGCCAGCAGCCAACCCGAAGCAGGGCCAGAGACCCAGTACTTC.

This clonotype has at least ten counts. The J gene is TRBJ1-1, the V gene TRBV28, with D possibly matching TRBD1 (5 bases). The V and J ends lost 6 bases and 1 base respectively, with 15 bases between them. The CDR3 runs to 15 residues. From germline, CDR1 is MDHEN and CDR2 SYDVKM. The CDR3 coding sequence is TGTGCCAGCAGGACCAGGGTCGGGGCGAACACTGAAGCTTTCTTT. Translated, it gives CASRTRVGANTEAFF. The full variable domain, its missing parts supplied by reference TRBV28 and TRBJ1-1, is DVKVTQSSRYLVKRTGEKVFLECVQDMDHENMFWYRQDPGLGLRLIYFSYDVKMKEKGDIPEGYSVSREKKERFSLILESASTNQTSMYLCASRTRVGANTEAFFGQGTRLTVV.

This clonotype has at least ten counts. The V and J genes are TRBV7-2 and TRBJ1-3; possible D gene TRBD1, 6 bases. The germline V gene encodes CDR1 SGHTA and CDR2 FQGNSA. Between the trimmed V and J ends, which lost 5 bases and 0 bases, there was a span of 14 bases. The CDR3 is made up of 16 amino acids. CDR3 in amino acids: CASSPLGQSSGNTIYF. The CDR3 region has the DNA TGTGCCAGCAGCCCTTTAGGACAGAGCTCTGGAAACACCATATATTTT.

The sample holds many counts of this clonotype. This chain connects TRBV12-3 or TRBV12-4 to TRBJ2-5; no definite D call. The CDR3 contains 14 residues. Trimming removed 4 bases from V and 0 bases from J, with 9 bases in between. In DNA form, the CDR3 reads TGTGCCAGCAGTTCTTGGTCGAACCAAGAGACCCAGTACTTC. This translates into CASSSWSNQETQYF.

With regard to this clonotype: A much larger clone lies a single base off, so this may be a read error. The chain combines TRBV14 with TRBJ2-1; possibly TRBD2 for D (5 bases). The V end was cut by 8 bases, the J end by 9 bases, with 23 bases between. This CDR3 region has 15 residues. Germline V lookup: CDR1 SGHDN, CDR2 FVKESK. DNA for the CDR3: TGTGCCAGCGGCCGTAACAGCGGAAAAGGGAGTGAGCAGTTCTTC. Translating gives CASGRNSGKGSEQFF.

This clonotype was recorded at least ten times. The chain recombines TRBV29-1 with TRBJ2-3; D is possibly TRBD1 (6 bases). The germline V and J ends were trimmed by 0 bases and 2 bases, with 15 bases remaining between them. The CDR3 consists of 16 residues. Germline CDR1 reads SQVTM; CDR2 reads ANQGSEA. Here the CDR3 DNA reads TGCAGCGTTGAAGAGCAGAACAGGGCCAACACAGATACGCAGTATTTT. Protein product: CSVEEQNRANTDTQYF.

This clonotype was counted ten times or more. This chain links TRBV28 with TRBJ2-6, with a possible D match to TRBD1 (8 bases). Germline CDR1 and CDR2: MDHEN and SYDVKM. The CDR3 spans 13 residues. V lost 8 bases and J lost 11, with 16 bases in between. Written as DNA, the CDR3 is TGTGCCAGCCACAGGGGGGGGTCCGACGTCCTGACTTTC. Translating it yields CASHRGGSDVLTF. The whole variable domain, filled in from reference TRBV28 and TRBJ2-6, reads DVKVTQSSRYLVKRTGEKVFLECVQDMDHENMFWYRQDPGLGLRLIYFSYDVKMKEKGDIPEGYSVSREKKERFSLILESASTNQTSMYLCASHRGGSDVLTFGAGSRLTVL.

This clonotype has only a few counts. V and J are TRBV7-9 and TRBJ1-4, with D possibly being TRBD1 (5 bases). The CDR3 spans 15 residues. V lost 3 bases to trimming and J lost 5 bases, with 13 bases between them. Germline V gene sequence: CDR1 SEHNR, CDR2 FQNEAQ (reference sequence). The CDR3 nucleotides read TGTGCCAGCAGCTTTCTATCAGGGTCAAATGAAAAACTGTTTTTT. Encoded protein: CASSFLSGSNEKLFF.

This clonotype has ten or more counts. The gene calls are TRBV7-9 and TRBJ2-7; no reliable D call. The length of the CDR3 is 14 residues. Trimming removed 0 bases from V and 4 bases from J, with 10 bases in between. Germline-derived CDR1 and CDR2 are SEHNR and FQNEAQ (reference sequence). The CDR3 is CASSLAPTSYEQYF. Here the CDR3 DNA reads TGTGCCAGCAGCTTAGCGCCAACATCGTACGAGCAGTACTTC.

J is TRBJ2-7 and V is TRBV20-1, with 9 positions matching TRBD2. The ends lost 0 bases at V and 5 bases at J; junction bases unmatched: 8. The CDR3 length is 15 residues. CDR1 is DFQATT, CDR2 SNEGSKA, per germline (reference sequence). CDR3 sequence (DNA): TGCAGTGCTAGAGATAGGGTAGCGGGAGCCCACGAGCAGTACTTC. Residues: CSARDRVAGAHEQYF.

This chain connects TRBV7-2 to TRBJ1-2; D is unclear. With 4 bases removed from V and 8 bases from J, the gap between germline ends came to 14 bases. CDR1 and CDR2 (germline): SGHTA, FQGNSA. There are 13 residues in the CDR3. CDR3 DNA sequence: TGTGCCAGCAGCTCTTGGACGGTGGGCGGCTACACCTTC. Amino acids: CASSSWTVGGYTF.

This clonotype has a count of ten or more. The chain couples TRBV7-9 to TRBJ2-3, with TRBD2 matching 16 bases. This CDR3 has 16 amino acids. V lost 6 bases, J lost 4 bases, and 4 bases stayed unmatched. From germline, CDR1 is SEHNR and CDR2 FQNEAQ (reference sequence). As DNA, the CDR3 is TGTGCCAGCAGAACCGGGACTAGCGGGAGGGCAGATACGCAGTATTTT. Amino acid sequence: CASRTGTSGRADTQYF.

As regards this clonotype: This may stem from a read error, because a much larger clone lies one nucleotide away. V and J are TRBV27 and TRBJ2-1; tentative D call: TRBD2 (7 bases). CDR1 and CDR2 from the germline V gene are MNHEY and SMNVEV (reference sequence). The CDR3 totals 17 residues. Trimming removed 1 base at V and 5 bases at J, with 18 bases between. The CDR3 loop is CASSLLGGGGCDNEQFF. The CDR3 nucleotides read TGTGCCAGCAGTTTATTAGGTGGGGGGGGCTGTGACAATGAGCAGTTCTTC.

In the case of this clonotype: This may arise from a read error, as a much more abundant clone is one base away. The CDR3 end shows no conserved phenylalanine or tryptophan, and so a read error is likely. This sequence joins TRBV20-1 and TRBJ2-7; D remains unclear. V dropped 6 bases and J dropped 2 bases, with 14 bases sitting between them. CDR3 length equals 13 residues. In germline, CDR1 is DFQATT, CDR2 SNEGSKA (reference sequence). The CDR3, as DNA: TGCAGTGCCAATACACCTAACGCCTACGAGCAGTACCTC. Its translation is CSANTPNAYEQYL.

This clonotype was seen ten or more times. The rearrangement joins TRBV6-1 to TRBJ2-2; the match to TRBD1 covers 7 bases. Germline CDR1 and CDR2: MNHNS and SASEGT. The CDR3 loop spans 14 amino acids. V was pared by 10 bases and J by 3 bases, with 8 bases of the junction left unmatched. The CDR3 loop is CATQEGADTGELFF. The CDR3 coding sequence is TGTGCCACCCAAGAGGGGGCGGACACCGGGGAGCTGTTTTTT.

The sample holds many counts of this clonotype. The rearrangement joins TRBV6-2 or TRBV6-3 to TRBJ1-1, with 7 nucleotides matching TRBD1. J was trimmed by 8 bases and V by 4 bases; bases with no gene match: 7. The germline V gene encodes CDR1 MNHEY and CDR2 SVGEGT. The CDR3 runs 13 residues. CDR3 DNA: TGTGCCAGCAGTTTCCGGGACAGTTACGAAGCTTTCTTT. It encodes CASSFRDSYEAFF.

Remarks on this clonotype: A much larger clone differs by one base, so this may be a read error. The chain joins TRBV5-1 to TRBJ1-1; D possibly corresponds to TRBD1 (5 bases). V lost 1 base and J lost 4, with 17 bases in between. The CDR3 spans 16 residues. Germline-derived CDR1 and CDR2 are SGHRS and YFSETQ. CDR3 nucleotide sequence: TGCGCCAGCAGCTTGTGGAGGGTGGGGGTAGGCACTGAAGCTTTCTTT. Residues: CASSLWRVGVGTEAFF. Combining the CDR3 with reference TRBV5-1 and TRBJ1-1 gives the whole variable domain KAGVTQTPRYLIKTRGQQVTLSCSPISGHRSVSWYQQTPGQGLQFLFEYFSETQRNKGNFPGRFSGRQFSNSRSEMNVSTLELGDSALYLCASSLWRVGVGTEAFFGQGTRLTVV.

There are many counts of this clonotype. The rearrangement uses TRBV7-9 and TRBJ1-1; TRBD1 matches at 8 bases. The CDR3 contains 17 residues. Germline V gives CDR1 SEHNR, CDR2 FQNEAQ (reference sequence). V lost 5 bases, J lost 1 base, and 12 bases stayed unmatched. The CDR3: CASSLWGTGEGNTEAFF. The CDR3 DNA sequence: TGTGCCAGCAGCCTTTGGGGGACAGGCGAGGGGAACACTGAAGCTTTCTTT. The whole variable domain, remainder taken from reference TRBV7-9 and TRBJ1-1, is DTGVSQNPRHKITKRGQNVTFRCDPISEHNRLYWYRQTLGQGPEFLTYFQNEAQLEKSRLLSDRFSAERPKGSFSTLEIQRTEQGDSAMYLCASSLWGTGEGNTEAFFGQGTRLTVV.

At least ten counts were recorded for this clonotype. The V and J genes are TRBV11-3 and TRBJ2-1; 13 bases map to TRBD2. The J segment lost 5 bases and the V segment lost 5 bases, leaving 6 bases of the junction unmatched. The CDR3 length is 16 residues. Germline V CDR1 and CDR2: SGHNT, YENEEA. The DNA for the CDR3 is TGTGCCAGCAGCCGTGGGGGACTAGCGGGAAACAATGAGCAGTTCTTC. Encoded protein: CASSRGGLAGNNEQFF.

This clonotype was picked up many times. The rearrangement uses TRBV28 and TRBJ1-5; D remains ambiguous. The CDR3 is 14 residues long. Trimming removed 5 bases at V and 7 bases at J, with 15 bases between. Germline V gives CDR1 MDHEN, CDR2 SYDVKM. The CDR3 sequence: CASSKWTERQPQHF. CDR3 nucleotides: TGTGCCAGCAGTAAGTGGACCGAACGACAGCCCCAGCATTTT.

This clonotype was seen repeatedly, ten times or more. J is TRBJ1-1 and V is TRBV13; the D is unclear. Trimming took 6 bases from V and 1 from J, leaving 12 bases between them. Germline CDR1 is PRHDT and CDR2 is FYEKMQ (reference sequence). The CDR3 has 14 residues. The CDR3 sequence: CASRVMDGNTEAFF. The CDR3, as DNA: TGTGCCAGCAGGGTAATGGACGGGAACACTGAAGCTTTCTTT.

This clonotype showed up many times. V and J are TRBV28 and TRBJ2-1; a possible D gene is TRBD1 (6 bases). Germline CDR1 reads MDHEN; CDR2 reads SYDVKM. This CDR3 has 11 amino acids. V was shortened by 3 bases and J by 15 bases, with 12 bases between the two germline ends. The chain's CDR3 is CASSFGQGRFF. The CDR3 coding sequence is TGTGCCAGCAGTTTCGGCCAGGGGCGGTTCTTC.

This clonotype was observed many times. The CDR3 region has the DNA TGTGCCAGCAGTGGGGACTACGAGCAGTACTTC. Translation: CASSGDYEQYF. V gene TRBV2 combines with J gene TRBJ2-7; D remains unclear. V lost 4 bases to trimming and J lost 3 bases, with 4 bases between them. The germline V gene encodes CDR1 SNHLY and CDR2 FYNNEI. The CDR3 is made up of 11 amino acids.

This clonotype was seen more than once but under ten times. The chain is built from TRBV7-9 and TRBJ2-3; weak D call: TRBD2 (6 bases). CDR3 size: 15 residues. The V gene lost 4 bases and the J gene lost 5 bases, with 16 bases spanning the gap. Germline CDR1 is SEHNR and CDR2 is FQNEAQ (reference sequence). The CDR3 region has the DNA TGTGCCAGCAGCTGGGACTTACCCCGGGTAGATACGCAGTATTTT. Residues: CASSWDLPRVDTQYF.

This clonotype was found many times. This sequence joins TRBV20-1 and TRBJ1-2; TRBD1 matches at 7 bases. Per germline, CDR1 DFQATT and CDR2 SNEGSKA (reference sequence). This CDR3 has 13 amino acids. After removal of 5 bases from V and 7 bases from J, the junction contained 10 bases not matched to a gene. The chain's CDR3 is CSAHATGRAGYTF. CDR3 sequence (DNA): TGCAGTGCTCACGCGACAGGGAGGGCTGGCTACACCTTC.

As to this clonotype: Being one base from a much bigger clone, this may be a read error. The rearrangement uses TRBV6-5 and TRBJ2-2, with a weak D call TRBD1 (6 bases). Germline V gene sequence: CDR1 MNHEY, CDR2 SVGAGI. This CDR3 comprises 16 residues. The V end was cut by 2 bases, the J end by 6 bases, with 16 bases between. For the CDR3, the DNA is TGTGCCAGCAGTTACGGTCTTGGGGGCTCATCCGGGGAGCTGTTTTTT. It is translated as CASSYGLGGSSGELFF.

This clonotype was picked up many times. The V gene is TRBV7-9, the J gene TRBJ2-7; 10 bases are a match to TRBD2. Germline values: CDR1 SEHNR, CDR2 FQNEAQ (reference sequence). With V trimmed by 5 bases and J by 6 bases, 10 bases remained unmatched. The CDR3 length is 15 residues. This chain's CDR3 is CASSQTTSGRREQYF. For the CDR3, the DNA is TGTGCCAGCAGCCAGACGACTAGCGGGCGGCGCGAGCAGTACTTC.

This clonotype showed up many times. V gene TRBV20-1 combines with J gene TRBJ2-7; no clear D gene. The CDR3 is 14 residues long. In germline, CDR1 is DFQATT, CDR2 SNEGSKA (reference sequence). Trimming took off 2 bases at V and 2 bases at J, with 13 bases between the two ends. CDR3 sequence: CSARKRTPPYEQYF. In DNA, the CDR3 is TGCAGTGCTAGAAAGAGGACCCCACCCTACGAGCAGTACTTC.

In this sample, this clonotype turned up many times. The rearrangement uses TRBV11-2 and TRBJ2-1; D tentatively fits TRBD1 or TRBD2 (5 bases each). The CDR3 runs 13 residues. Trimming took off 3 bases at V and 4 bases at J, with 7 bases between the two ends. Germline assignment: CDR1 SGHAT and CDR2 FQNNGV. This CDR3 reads CASSFGGYNEQFF. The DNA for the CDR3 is TGTGCCAGCAGCTTTGGGGGTTACAATGAGCAGTTCTTC.